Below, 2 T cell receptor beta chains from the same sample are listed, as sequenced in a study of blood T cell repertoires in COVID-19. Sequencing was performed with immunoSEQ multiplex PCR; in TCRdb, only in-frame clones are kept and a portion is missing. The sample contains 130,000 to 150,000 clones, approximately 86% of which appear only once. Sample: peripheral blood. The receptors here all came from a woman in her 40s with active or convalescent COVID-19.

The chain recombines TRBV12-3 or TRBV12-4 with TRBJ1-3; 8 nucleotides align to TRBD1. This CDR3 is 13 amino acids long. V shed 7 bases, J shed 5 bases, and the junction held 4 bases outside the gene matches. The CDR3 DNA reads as TGTGCCAGCAACCGGGACAGGAGAAACACCATATATTTT. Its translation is CASNRDRRNTIYF.

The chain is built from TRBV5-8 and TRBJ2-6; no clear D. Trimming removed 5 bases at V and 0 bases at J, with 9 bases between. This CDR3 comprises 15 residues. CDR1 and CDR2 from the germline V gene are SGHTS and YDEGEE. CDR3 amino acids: CASSHRLSGANVLTF. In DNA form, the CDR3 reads TGTGCCAGCAGTCACCGACTCTCTGGGGCCAACGTCCTGACTTTC.